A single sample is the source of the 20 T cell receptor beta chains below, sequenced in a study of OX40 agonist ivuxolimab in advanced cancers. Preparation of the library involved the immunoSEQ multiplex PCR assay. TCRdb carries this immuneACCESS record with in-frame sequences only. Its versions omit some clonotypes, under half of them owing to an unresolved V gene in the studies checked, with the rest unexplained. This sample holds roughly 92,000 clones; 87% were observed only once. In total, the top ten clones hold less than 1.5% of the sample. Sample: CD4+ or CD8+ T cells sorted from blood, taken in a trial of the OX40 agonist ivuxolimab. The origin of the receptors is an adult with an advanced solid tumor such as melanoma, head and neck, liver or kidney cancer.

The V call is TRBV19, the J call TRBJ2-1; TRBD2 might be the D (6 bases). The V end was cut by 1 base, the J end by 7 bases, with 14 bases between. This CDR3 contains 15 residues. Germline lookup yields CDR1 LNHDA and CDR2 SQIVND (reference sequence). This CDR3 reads CASSIGRSGGNEQFF. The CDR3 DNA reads TGTGCCAGTAGTATAGGGCGGAGCGGAGGGAATGAGCAGTTCTTC.

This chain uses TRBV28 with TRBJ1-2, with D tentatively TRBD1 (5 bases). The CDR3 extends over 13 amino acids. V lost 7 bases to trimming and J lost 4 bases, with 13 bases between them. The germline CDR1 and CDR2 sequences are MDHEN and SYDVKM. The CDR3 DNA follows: TGTGCCAGCAAACCGGGGGGTCGCTATGGCTACACCTTC. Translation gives CASKPGGRYGYTF.

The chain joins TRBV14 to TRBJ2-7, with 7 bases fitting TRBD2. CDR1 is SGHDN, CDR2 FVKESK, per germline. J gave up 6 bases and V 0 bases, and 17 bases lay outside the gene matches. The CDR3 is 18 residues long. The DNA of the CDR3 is TGTGCCAGCAGCCAAGAAGGATGGGTCCGGACTAGGGCTTTCGAGCAGTACTTC. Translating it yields CASSQEGWVRTRAFEQYF.

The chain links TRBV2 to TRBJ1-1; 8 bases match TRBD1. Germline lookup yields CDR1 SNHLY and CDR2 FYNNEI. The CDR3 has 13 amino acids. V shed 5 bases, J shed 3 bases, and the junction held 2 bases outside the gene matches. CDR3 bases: TGTGCCAGCAGTCAACAGGGGGACACTGAAGCTTTCTTT. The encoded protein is CASSQQGDTEAFF.

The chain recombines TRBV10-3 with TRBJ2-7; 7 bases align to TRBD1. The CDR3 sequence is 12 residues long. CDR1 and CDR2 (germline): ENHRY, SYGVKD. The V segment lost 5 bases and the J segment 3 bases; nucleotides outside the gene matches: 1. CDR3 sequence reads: CAISRDSYEQYF. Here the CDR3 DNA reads TGTGCCATCAGTCGGGACAGCTACGAGCAGTACTTC.

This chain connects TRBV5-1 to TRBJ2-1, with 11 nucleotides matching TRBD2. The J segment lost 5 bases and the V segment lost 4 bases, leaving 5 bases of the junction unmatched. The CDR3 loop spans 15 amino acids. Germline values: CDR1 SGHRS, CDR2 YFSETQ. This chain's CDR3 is CASSEATSGDNEQFF. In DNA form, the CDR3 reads TGCGCCAGCAGCGAGGCGACTAGCGGGGACAATGAGCAGTTCTTC.

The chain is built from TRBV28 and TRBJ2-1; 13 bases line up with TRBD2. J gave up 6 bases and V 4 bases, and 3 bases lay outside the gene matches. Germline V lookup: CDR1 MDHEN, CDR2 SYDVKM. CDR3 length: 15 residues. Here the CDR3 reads CASSSWTSGSNEQFF. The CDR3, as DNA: TGTGCCAGCAGTTCTTGGACTAGCGGGAGCAATGAGCAGTTCTTC.

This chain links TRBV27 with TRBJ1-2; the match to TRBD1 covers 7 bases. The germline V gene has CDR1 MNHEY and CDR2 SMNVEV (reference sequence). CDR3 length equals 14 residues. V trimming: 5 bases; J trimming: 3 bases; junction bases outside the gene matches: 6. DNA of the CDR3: TGTGCCAGCAGTCGGGCCGGGACAGACTATGGCTACACCTTC. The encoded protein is CASSRAGTDYGYTF.

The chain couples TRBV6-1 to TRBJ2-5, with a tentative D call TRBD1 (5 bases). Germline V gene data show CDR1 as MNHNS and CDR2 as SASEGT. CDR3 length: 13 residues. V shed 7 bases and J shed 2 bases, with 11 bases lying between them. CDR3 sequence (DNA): TGTGCCAGCACCATTGGGGCTCAAGAGACCCAGTACTTC. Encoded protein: CASTIGAQETQYF.

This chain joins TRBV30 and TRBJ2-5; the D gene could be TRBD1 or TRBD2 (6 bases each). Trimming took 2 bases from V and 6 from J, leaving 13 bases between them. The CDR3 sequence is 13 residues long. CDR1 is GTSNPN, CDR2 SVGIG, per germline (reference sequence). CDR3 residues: CAWSSLGGKTQYF. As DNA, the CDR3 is TGTGCCTGGAGTTCTTTAGGGGGGAAGACCCAGTACTTC.

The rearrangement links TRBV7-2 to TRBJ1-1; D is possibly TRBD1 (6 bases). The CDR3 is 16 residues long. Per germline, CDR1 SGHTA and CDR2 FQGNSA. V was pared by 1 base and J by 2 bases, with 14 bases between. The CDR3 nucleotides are TGTGCCAGCAGCTTAGGGGGGGGCAGGTTTAACACTGAAGCTTTCTTT. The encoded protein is CASSLGGGRFNTEAFF. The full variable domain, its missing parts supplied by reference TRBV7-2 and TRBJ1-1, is GAGVSQSPSNKVTEKGKDVELRCDPISGHTALYWYRQSLGQGLEFLIYFQGNSAPDKSGLPSDRFSAERTGGSVSTLTIQRTQQEDSAVYLCASSLGGGRFNTEAFFGQGTRLTVV.

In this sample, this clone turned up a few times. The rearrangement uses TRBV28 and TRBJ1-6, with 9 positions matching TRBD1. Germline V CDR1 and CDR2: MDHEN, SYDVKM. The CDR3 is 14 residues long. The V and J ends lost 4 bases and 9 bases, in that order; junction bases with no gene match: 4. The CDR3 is CASSSNRGRSPLHF. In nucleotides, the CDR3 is TGTGCCAGCAGTTCAAACAGGGGGCGTTCACCCCTCCACTTT.

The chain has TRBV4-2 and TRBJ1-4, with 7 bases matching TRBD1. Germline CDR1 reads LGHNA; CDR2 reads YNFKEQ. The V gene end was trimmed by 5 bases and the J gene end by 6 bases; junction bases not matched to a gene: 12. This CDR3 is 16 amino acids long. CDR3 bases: TGTGCCAGCAGCGTTAGCACCCCAGGGGGGGATGAAAAACTGTTTTTT. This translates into CASSVSTPGGDEKLFF.

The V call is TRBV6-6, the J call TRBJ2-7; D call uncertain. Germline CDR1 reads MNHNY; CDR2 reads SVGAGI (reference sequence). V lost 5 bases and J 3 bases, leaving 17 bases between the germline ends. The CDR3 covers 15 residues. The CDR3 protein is CASSPSQPGFYEQYF. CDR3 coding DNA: TGTGCCAGCAGTCCATCTCAGCCGGGTTTCTACGAGCAGTACTTC.

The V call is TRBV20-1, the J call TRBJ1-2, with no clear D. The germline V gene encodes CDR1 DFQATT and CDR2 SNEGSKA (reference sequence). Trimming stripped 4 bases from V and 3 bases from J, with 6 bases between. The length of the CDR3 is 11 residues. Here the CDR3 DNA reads TGCAGTGCTAAAGTTTACTATGGCTACACCTTC. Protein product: CSAKVYYGYTF.

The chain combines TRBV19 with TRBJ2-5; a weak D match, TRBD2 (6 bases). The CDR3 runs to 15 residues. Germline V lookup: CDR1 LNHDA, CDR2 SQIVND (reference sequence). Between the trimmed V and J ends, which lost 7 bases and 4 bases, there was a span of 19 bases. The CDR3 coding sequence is TGTGCCAGTAAAGGCTGGGTGGGAGGAGGAGAGACCCAGTACTTC. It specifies CASKGWVGGGETQYF.

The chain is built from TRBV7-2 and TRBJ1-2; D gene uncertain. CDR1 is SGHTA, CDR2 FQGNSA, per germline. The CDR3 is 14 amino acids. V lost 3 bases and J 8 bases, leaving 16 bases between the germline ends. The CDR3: CASSLASTPLGYTF. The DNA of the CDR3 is TGTGCCAGCAGCTTGGCGAGCACCCCGTTGGGCTACACCTTC.

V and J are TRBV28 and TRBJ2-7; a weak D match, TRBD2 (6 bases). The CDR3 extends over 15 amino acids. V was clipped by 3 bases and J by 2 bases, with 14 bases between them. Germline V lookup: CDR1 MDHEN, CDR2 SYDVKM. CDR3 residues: CASSLSGTPAYEQYF. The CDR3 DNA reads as TGTGCCAGCAGTTTGTCCGGGACTCCGGCCTACGAGCAGTACTTC.

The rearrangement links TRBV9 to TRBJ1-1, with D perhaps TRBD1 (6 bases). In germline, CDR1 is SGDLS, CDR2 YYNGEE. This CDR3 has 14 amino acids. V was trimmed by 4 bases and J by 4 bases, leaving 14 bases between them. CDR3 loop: CASSPGHRSTEAFF. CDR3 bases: TGTGCCAGCAGCCCGGGACACCGGAGCACTGAAGCTTTCTTT.

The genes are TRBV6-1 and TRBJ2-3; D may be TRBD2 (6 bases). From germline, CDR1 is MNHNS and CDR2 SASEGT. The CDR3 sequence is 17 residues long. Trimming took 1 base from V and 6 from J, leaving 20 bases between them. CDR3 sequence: CASSEGVRLTSWDTQYF. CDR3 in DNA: TGTGCCAGCAGTGAAGGTGTTAGGTTGACTAGTTGGGATACGCAGTATTTT.